These T cell receptor beta chains were read from a single sample in a study of CD8 T cells in ankylosing spondylitis. TCRdb reanalysed the 5' RACE reads using MiXCR and keeps one entry per CDR3 protein. Of about 220,000 distinct CDR3 sequences listed, roughly 10% were seen once; the top ten hold roughly 23%. The sequencing sample was made of blood, either unsorted or a sorted T cell fraction (not recorded which). Every receptor here comes from a male donor with ankylosing spondylitis or in good health (not recorded which). The CDR3 runs from the conserved cysteine through the conserved F or W. D genes are given only for firm matches. Clone size appears in some rows only: once, few, many, or a class for an expanded clone.

>TRBV3-1|TRBJ2-3|14|NA|many
CASSPRGSTDTQYF
TGTGCCAGCAGCCCCCGGGGGAGCACAGATACGCAGTATTTT
>TRBV20-1|TRBJ2-6|16|NA|many
CSARPLARPGANVLTF
TGCAGTGCTAGACCATTAGCACGTCCTGGGGCCAACGTCCTGACTTTC
>TRBV20-1|TRBJ2-3|15|TRBD2|many
CSARDDSGNTDTQYF
TGCAGTGCTAGAGACGATAGCGGGAACACAGATACGCAGTATTTT
>TRBV6-1|TRBJ2-3|12|NA|few
CAGERGTDTQYF
TGTGCTGGGGAGCGGGGCACAGATACGCAGTATTTT
>TRBV5-1|TRBJ2-7|15|NA|NA
CASSLDLGRIYEQYF
TGCGCCAGCAGCTTGGATCTGGGACGTATCTACGAGCAGTACTTC
>TRBV6-1|TRBJ2-7|13|NA|many
CASSTPDIYEQYF
TGTGCCAGCAGTACCCCGGACATCTACGAGCAGTACTTC
>TRBV5-1|TRBJ2-7|16|TRBD2|many
CASSLGLAANSYEQYF
TGCGCCAGCAGCTTGGGACTAGCGGCGAATTCCTACGAGCAGTACTTC
>TRBV5-1|TRBJ2-6|15|NA|many
CASSLALAGANVLTF
TGCGCCAGCAGCTTGGCCCTCGCTGGGGCCAACGTCCTGACTTTC
>TRBV19|TRBJ2-7|12|NA|NA
CASSSMGYEQYF
TGTGCCAGTAGTAGCATGGGGTACGAGCAGTACTTC
>TRBV5-3|TRBJ1-1|14|NA|many
CARSLAGDGTEAFF
TGTGCCAGAAGCCTGGCTGGGGACGGCACTGAAGCTTTCTTT
>TRBV5-8|TRBJ2-7|14|NA|NA
CASSLLGQPYEQYF
TGTGCCAGCAGCCTTTTAGGACAGCCCTACGAGCAGTACTTC
>TRBV20-1|TRBJ2-5|11|NA|NA
CSAAVQETQYF
TGCAGTGCCGCGGTCCAAGAGACCCAGTACTTC
>TRBV9|TRBJ2-7|14|NA|many
CASSVGGMSYEQYF
TGTGCCAGCAGCGTAGGTGGGATGTCCTACGAGCAGTACTTC
>TRBV5-1|TRBJ2-5|16|TRBD1|many
CASSGNPGQGAETQYF
TGCGCCAGCAGCGGAAATCCGGGACAGGGGGCAGAGACCCAGTACTTC
>TRBV18|TRBJ2-1|17|NA|NA
CASSPRPGGTSSNEQFF
TGTGCCAGCTCACCAAGGCCCGGCGGGACTTCGTCCAATGAGCAGTTCTTC
>TRBV5-6|TRBJ2-6|15|TRBD2|many
CASTGGYSGANVLTF
TGTGCCAGCACGGGGGGATACTCTGGGGCCAACGTCCTGACTTTC
>TRBV10-3|TRBJ1-5|13|NA|many
CASRESVDQPQHF
TGTGCCTCACGGGAAAGTGTCGATCAGCCCCAGCATTTT
>TRBV6-2/TRBV6-3|TRBJ2-2|18|TRBD2|NA
CASRERGGLVLNTGELFF
TGTGCCAGCAGGGAGCGGGGGGGCCTAGTACTGAACACCGGGGAGCTGTTTTTT
>TRBV4-2|TRBJ2-1|16|TRBD1|many
CASSQADRVTYNEQFF
TGTGCCAGCAGCCAAGCGGACAGGGTCACCTACAATGAGCAGTTCTTC
>TRBV7-7|TRBJ2-5|13|NA|NA
CASSFDLGETQYF
TGTGCTAGCAGCTTCGACCTGGGGGAGACCCAGTACTTC
>TRBV5-1|TRBJ2-7|15|NA|many
CASSPDGRSLYEQYF
TGCGCCAGCAGCCCGGATGGTAGGAGCCTCTACGAGCAGTACTTC
>TRBV5-1|TRBJ1-1|15|NA|many
CASSLSAGMNTEAFF
TGCGCCAGCAGCTTGTCGGCGGGAATGAACACTGAAGCTTTCTTT
>TRBV5-1|TRBJ2-1|13|TRBD2|many
CASSLEAGNEQFF
TGCGCCAGCAGCTTGGAAGCGGGGAATGAGCAGTTCTTC
>TRBV20-1|TRBJ1-5|15|NA|few
CSAQPPRRGGRPQHF
TGCAGTGCTCAACCCCCCCGCAGGGGTGGTCGGCCCCAGCATTTT
>TRBV12-3/TRBV12-4|TRBJ2-1|15|NA|many
CASSPNRGNYNEQFF
TGTGCCAGCAGTCCCAACCGTGGGAACTACAATGAGCAGTTCTTC
>TRBV5-1|TRBJ2-5|17|TRBD2|few
CASSLDGTSGGGETQYF
TGCGCCAGCAGCTTGGACGGGACTAGCGGTGGCGGGGAGACCCAGTACTTC
>TRBV5-1|TRBJ2-5|18|TRBD2|many
CASTGRPPGLAVQETQYF
TGCGCCAGCACCGGGAGGCCTCCGGGACTAGCGGTCCAAGAGACCCAGTACTTC
>TRBV3-1|TRBJ2-2|15|TRBD1|NA
CASSQAQGASGELFF
TGTGCCAGCAGCCAAGCACAGGGGGCGTCCGGGGAGCTGTTTTTT
>TRBV7-9|TRBJ2-1|16|TRBD2|many
CASSLFGGGPYNEQFF
TGTGCCAGCAGCTTATTTGGGGGGGGACCCTACAATGAGCAGTTCTTC
>TRBV29-1|TRBJ2-7|12|NA|few
CSVEVGVYEQYF
TGCAGCGTTGAAGTGGGAGTTTACGAGCAGTACTTC
>TRBV11-2|TRBJ1-3|15|NA|many
CASKPAGRTGNTIYF
TGTGCCAGCAAACCCGCGGGGCGAACCGGAAACACCATATATTTT
>TRBV7-9|TRBJ2-1|16|TRBD2|many
CASSKGAGLADNEQFF
TGTGCCAGCAGCAAGGGGGCTGGACTAGCGGACAATGAGCAGTTCTTC
>TRBV20-1|TRBJ2-7|17|TRBD2|many
CSASSTSGVFVDYEQYF
TGCAGTGCTAGTTCTACTAGCGGGGTTTTCGTTGACTACGAGCAGTACTTC
>TRBV7-9|TRBJ2-3|15|TRBD1|many
CASSPRDREKDTQYF
TGTGCCAGCAGTCCTCGGGACAGGGAAAAAGATACGCAGTATTTT
>TRBV4-2|TRBJ1-3|18|NA|many
CASSQDIAAFRSGNTIYF
TGTGCCAGCAGCCAAGATATCGCAGCCTTTCGCTCTGGAAACACCATATATTTT
>TRBV5-1|TRBJ2-2|15|NA|many
CASRLETVNTGELFF
TGCGCCAGCAGATTGGAGACGGTAAACACCGGGGAGCTGTTTTTT
>TRBV7-3|TRBJ2-2|15|NA|few
CASSSSRGGGTGELF
TGTGCCAGCAGCTCATCCCGGGGAGGGGGCACCGGGGAGCTGTTT
>TRBV27|TRBJ2-1|16|NA|many
CASSSSGGPSYNEQFF
TGTGCCAGTTCTTCCTCCGGGGGACCCTCCTACAATGAGCAGTTCTTC
>TRBV20-1|TRBJ2-7|14|NA|many
CSASVLGHTYEQYF
TGCAGTGCTAGCGTGCTGGGACATACCTACGAGCAGTACTTC
>TRBV20-1|TRBJ1-5|15|NA|many
CSAPGPGHSNQPQHF
TGCAGTGCCCCAGGGCCGGGGCATAGCAATCAGCCCCAGCATTTT
>TRBV20-1|TRBJ2-5|14|NA|many
CSAPGGPYQETQYF
TGCAGTGCGCCTGGGGGTCCGTATCAAGAGACCCAGTACTTC
>TRBV20-1|TRBJ1-2|14|TRBD1|many
CSADVGRGNYGYTF
TGCAGTGCGGACGTCGGCAGGGGGAACTATGGCTACACCTTC
>TRBV24-1|TRBJ1-6|22|NA|many
CATSVRPFKTDSNISYNSPLHF
TGTGCCACCAGTGTCCGTCCATTTAAGACCGACTCGAACATCTCCTATAATTCACCCCTCCACTTT
>TRBV7-9|TRBJ1-2|13|TRBD1|many
CASSVTGGGGYTF
TGTGCCAGCAGCGTTACAGGGGGCGGAGGCTACACCTTC
>TRBV11-2|TRBJ2-5|16|NA|NA
CASEVLRAGSQETQYF
TGTGCCAGCGAGGTTCTGCGGGCAGGTTCCCAAGAGACCCAGTACTTC
>TRBV20-1|TRBJ2-3|15|TRBD2|many
CSASLAGGSTDTQYF
TGCAGTGCTAGTCTAGCGGGGGGCAGCACAGATACGCAGTATTTT
>TRBV2|TRBJ2-2|14|NA|many
CASSAGTNTGELFF
TGTGCCAGCAGTGCCGGGACTAACACCGGGGAGCTGTTTTTT
>TRBV12-3/TRBV12-4|TRBJ2-3|16|TRBD2|many
CASSLYSGGPTDTQYF
TGTGCCAGCAGTTTATATAGCGGGGGACCGACAGATACGCAGTATTTT
>TRBV27|TRBJ1-1|14|NA|many
CASSSTTWLTEAFF
TGTGCCAGCTCCTCTACAACTTGGTTGACTGAAGCTTTCTTT
>TRBV27|TRBJ2-1|16|TRBD2|many
CASSDWTSGGQGEQFF
TGTGCCAGCAGTGATTGGACTAGCGGGGGGCAAGGTGAGCAGTTCTTC
>TRBV5-1|TRBJ1-1|16|NA|many
CASSANRLARDTEAFF
TGCGCCAGCAGCGCGAATCGGCTAGCGAGGGACACTGAAGCTTTCTTT
>TRBV7-9|TRBJ2-7|13|TRBD2|NA
CASLSSGAYEQYF
TGTGCCAGCCTCTCTAGCGGTGCCTACGAGCAGTACTTC
>TRBV5-1|TRBJ1-1|14|NA|NA
CASSLDRINTEAFF
TGCGCCAGCAGCTTGGACAGAATAAACACTGAAGCTTTCTTT